This T cell receptor (beta chain) was recorded in a study of low-dose radiotherapy and immunotherapy resistance in tumors. The donors, trial participants, received nivolumab, ipilimumab, aspirin, low-dose cyclophosphamide and low-dose radiotherapy. First-strand cDNA used TRAV- and TRBV-specific primers, covering alpha and beta chains. Amplification, which lasted roughly 20 PCR cycles, used a constant-region primer and V-primer adapter to amplify TCRs. Each CDR3 protein gets one entry after TCRdb re-called the reads with MiXCR. This sample has about 11,000 distinct CDR3 sequences, with 45% to 55% found just once. This TCR was sampled from a human donor with advanced metastatic prostate, ovarian, gallbladder or colorectal cancer (not recorded which). This table probably holds off-target reads from a library built for another chain.

In DNA, the CDR3 is TGTGCCAGCAGTTACGGAGGCGGGACAGGGACCTACGAGCAGTACTTC. Amino acid sequence: CASSYGGGTGTYEQYF. The genes are TRBV6-5 and TRBJ2-7, with 9 bases lining up with TRBD1. Germline CDR1 and CDR2: MNHEY and SVGAGI. The CDR3 totals 16 residues. V was pared by 2 bases and J by 2 bases, with 7 bases of the junction left unmatched.